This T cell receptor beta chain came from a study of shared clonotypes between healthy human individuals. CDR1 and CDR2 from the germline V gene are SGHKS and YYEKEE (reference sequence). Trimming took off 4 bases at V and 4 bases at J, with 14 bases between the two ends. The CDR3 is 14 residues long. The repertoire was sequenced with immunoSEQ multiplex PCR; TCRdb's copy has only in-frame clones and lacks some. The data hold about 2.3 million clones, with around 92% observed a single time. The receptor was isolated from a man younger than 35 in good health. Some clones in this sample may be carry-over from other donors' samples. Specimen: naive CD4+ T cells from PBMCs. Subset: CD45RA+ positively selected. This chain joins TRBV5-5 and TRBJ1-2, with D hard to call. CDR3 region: CASSKSDGVYGYTF. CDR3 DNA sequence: TGTGCCAGCAGCAAATCGGACGGCGTCTATGGCTACACCTTC.